The 28 T cell receptor beta chains in this list originate from one sample, sequenced in a study of cytomegalovirus exposure and HLA in healthy donors. A multiplex PCR was run with 60 Vbeta primers and 13 Jbeta primers. Data came from immunoSEQ multiplex PCR; TCRdb stores just in-frame clones and leaves some out. The table records fewer than 200,000 clones, 65% to 85% of them present only once. Sequencing used PBMCs. All receptors come from a female donor in good health and CMV-seronegative.

The J gene is TRBJ1-1, the V gene TRBV4-1, with D possibly TRBD1 on 6 matching bases. Per germline, CDR1 MGHRA and CDR2 YSYEKL. V was trimmed by 0 bases and J by 0 bases, leaving 11 bases between them. The CDR3 sequence is 16 residues long. CDR3 in amino acids: CASSQDPRGVNTEAFF. CDR3 in DNA: TGCGCCAGCAGCCAAGATCCCAGGGGAGTGAACACTGAAGCTTTCTTT.

The V and J genes are TRBV25-1 and TRBJ1-1; D is unclear. The CDR3 extends over 13 amino acids. Trimming shortened V by 4 bases and J by 1 base, and 7 bases separated the two germline ends. Looked up from germline, CDR1 is MGHDK and CDR2 is SYGVNS. CDR3: CASSATWNTEAFF. The CDR3 DNA reads as TGTGCCAGCAGTGCGACATGGAACACTGAAGCTTTCTTT.

The rearrangement joins TRBV10-3 to TRBJ2-3, with 11 positions matching TRBD1. The V gene's germline CDR1 is ENHRY and CDR2 SYGVKD. The CDR3 covers 15 residues. V was pared by 7 bases and J by 4 bases, with 7 bases of the junction left unmatched. CDR3 residues: CAITPGQGGADTQYF. In DNA form, the CDR3 reads TGTGCCATCACCCCGGGACAGGGGGGTGCAGATACGCAGTATTTT.

J is TRBJ2-7 and V is TRBV7-8; TRBD1 aligns across 7 bases. The trim removed 5 bases at V and 5 bases at J, leaving 12 bases unmatched. The CDR3 is 15 amino acids. The germline V gene has CDR1 SGHVS and CDR2 FQNEAQ. CDR3 in DNA: TGTGCCAGCAGCCCAAGACAGGGTTTTTACCACGAGCAGTACTTC. Its protein product is CASSPRQGFYHEQYF.

V gene TRBV5-6 combines with J gene TRBJ1-6; 7 positions match TRBD1. Germline V gene data show CDR1 as SGHDT and CDR2 as YYEEEE. This CDR3 has 18 residues. The ends lost 3 bases at V and 4 bases at J; junction bases unmatched: 13. Written as DNA, the CDR3 is TGTGCCAGCAGCTACAATCGACAGGGAAGACTTTATAATTCACCCCTCCACTTT. It translates to CASSYNRQGRLYNSPLHF.

V and J are TRBV7-3 and TRBJ2-7, with 11 bases aligning to TRBD2. The trim removed 5 bases at V and 3 bases at J, leaving 6 bases unmatched. The CDR3 runs to 15 residues. CDR1 and CDR2 (germline): SGHTA, FQGTGA. The CDR3 protein is CASSPGGLADYEQYF. CDR3 bases: TGTGCCAGCAGCCCCGGGGGACTAGCGGACTACGAGCAGTACTTC.

The chain is built from TRBV5-4 and TRBJ2-7; TRBD2 matches at 8 bases. The CDR3 covers 14 residues. Germline trimming cut 4 bases from V and 3 bases from J; bases unmatched to any gene: 6. From germline, CDR1 is SGHNT and CDR2 YYREEE (reference sequence). CDR3 residues: CASSGSAGVYEQYF. DNA for the CDR3: TGTGCCAGCAGCGGCTCAGCGGGAGTCTACGAGCAGTACTTC. The full variable domain, completed using reference TRBV5-4 and TRBJ2-7, is ETGVTQSPTHLIKTRGQQVTLRCSSQSGHNTVSWYQQALGQGPQFIFQYYREEENGRGNFPPRFSGLQFPNYSSELNVNALELDDSALYLCASSGSAGVYEQYFGPGTRLTVT.

The genes are TRBV11-2 and TRBJ2-7; 10 bases line up with TRBD1. In germline, CDR1 is SGHAT, CDR2 FQNNGV. J gave up 6 bases and V 5 bases, and 7 bases lay outside the gene matches. This CDR3 is 14 amino acids long. CDR3 DNA sequence: TGTGCCAGCAGCCTACCGGGACAGGGGCGCGAGCAGTACTTC. Translating gives CASSLPGQGREQYF.

The chain links TRBV5-1 to TRBJ2-2; perhaps TRBD2 as D (6 bases). The germline V gene has CDR1 SGHRS and CDR2 YFSETQ. The CDR3 loop spans 18 amino acids. V lost 4 bases to trimming and J lost 4 bases, with 23 bases between them. For the CDR3, the DNA is TGCGCCAGCAGCATTTGGGGACTCGGGGCGAGGAGCACCGGGGAGCTGTTTTTT. Protein product: CASSIWGLGARSTGELFF.

The gene calls are TRBV14 and TRBJ1-3, with a weak D call TRBD1 (6 bases). CDR1 is SGHDN, CDR2 FVKESK, per germline. V lost 0 bases to trimming and J lost 2 bases, with 14 bases between them. The CDR3 is 17 amino acids. For the CDR3, the DNA is TGTGCCAGCAGCCAAGATCCCGGACAGCGAGCTGGAAACACCATATATTTT. As protein: CASSQDPGQRAGNTIYF.

The chain joins TRBV19 to TRBJ1-1, with 11 bases that match TRBD1. The CDR3 runs to 14 residues. Germline V gene sequence: CDR1 LNHDA, CDR2 SQIVND (reference sequence). V lost 4 bases to trimming and J lost 6 bases; unmatched junction nucleotides: 4. The DNA of the CDR3 is TGTGCCAGTAGTACGGACAGGGGGCGATCTGAAGCTTTCTTT. Translating gives CASSTDRGRSEAFF.

This sequence joins TRBV4-3 and TRBJ2-1; D possibly corresponds to TRBD2 (6 bases). V lost 4 bases, J lost 7 bases, and 20 bases lay in between. Germline V gives CDR1 LGHNA, CDR2 YSLEER. The CDR3 runs 16 residues. DNA for the CDR3: TGCGCCAGCAGCCCCTCATACGGGAGCGATAGTAATGAGCAGTTCTTC. It yields the protein CASSPSYGSDSNEQFF.

The rearrangement joins TRBV6-5 to TRBJ1-2; D might be TRBD1 (6 bases). The CDR3 covers 16 residues. V lost 0 bases to trimming and J lost 3 bases, with 14 bases between them. Germline-derived CDR1 and CDR2 are MNHEY and SVGAGI. The CDR3 region is CASSYSWGGLDYGYTF. The CDR3 DNA reads TGTGCCAGCAGTTACTCTTGGGGGGGCTTAGACTATGGCTACACCTTC.

In DNA form, the CDR3 reads TGTGCCAGCAGCCCCAGGGCGGCTAGCTCCTACAATGAGCAGTTCTTC. Protein: CASSPRAASSYNEQFF. The rearrangement uses TRBV6-4 and TRBJ2-1, with D possibly TRBD1 on 5 matching bases. The V end was cut by 6 bases, the J end by 0 bases, with 15 bases between. The CDR3 contains 16 residues. Germline V lookup: CDR1 MRHNA, CDR2 SNTAGT.

This clone was seen just once. The chain carries TRBV5-1 and TRBJ1-3, with D possibly TRBD1 on 6 matching bases. With 4 bases removed from V and 4 bases from J, the gap between germline ends came to 18 bases. CDR1 and CDR2 from the germline V gene are SGHRS and YFSETQ. The CDR3 loop spans 16 amino acids. CDR3 residues: CASSRDGDTVGNTIYF. The CDR3 DNA reads as TGCGCCAGCAGCCGAGACGGGGACACGGTGGGAAACACCATATATTTT.

The chain has TRBV21-1 and TRBJ1-2; the table's D call, TRBD1, has no DNA check behind it. TRBV21-1 is an annotated pseudogene. There are 17 residues in the CDR3. Here the CDR3 DNA reads TGTGCCAGCAGCACAACCTCCAGGGGTGGGACTAACTATGGCTACACCTTC. It codes for CASSTTSRGGTNYGYTF.

The gene calls are TRBV9 and TRBJ2-4; D is perhaps TRBD1 (5 bases). Per the germline V gene, CDR1 is SGDLS and CDR2 is YYNGEE. V gave up 0 bases and J gave up 6 bases, with 16 bases separating them. CDR3 length: 16 residues. The CDR3 protein is CASSVEERAGLNIQYF. The CDR3 DNA reads as TGTGCCAGCAGCGTAGAAGAAAGGGCAGGGTTAAACATTCAGTACTTC.

The chain couples TRBV5-4 to TRBJ2-5, with 9 nucleotides matching TRBD2. The J call is doubtful: the DNA matches TRBJ2-7 better. The CDR3 extends over 17 amino acids. Per germline, CDR1 SGHNT and CDR2 YYREEE (reference sequence). This CDR3 is CASSSGVGLAVSYEQYF. The CDR3 region has the DNA TGTGCCAGCAGCTCGGGGGTGGGACTAGCCGTCTCCTACGAGCAGTACTTC.

J is TRBJ2-1 and V is TRBV7-2; D remains unclear. The germline V gene has CDR1 SGHTA and CDR2 FQGNSA. The CDR3 loop spans 14 amino acids. V dropped 5 bases and J dropped 0 bases, with 8 bases sitting between them. In nucleotides, the CDR3 is TGTGCCAGCAGCCCACAGAGCTCCTACAATGAGCAGTTCTTC. Amino acid sequence: CASSPQSSYNEQFF.

This clone was seen a few times. The V and J genes are TRBV9 and TRBJ2-3, with D perhaps TRBD1 (5 bases). Germline loops: CDR1 SGDLS, CDR2 YYNGEE. Trimming shortened V by 2 bases and J by 5 bases, and 12 bases separated the two germline ends. This CDR3 region has 14 residues. CDR3 loop: CASSVGQGRDTQYF. Written as DNA, the CDR3 is TGTGCCAGCAGCGTGGGTCAGGGTCGAGATACGCAGTATTTT.

This clone was picked up a small number of times. The rearrangement uses TRBV6-5 and TRBJ2-3; D ambiguous. The CDR3 spans 11 residues. Trimming stripped 7 bases from V and 5 bases from J, with 7 bases between. Germline-derived CDR1 and CDR2 are MNHEY and SVGAGI. CDR3 in amino acids: CASTLGDTQYF. CDR3 nucleotide sequence: TGTGCCAGCACCCTCGGAGATACGCAGTATTTT.

This sequence joins TRBV6-5 and TRBJ2-5; D uncertain. The DNA end favors TRBJ2-7, so the J call may be wrong. Germline CDR1 is MNHEY and CDR2 is SVGAGI. The CDR3 length is 11 residues. The CDR3 spells CASGQYYEQYF. The CDR3 DNA follows: TGTGCCAGCGGTCAGTACTACGAGCAGTACTTC.

The chain employs TRBV2 and TRBJ2-5, with 10 bases matching TRBD2. There are 13 residues in the CDR3. Germline V gives CDR1 SNHLY, CDR2 FYNNEI. The V gene end was trimmed by 8 bases and the J gene end by 2 bases; junction bases not matched to a gene: 2. CDR3 residues: CASGLAEQETQYF. The CDR3 nucleotides are TGTGCCAGCGGACTAGCGGAGCAAGAGACCCAGTACTTC.

This chain joins TRBV5-6 and TRBJ1-6, with unresolved D. This CDR3 contains 12 residues. CDR1 is SGHDT and CDR2 is YYEEEE in the germline V gene. The V and J ends lost 3 bases and 8 bases respectively, with 6 bases between them. The CDR3 DNA sequence: TGTGCCAGCAGCTCGGGTTATTCACCCCTCCACTTT. Its protein product is CASSSGYSPLHF.

The V call is TRBV14, the J call TRBJ2-6, with no clear D. The germline V gene has CDR1 SGHDN and CDR2 FVKESK. This CDR3 contains 17 residues. V was clipped by 5 bases and J by 0 bases, with 14 bases between them. This CDR3 is CASSERHFLSGANVLTF. The CDR3 DNA reads as TGTGCCAGCAGCGAAAGACACTTCCTCTCTGGGGCCAACGTCCTGACTTTC.

The rearrangement links TRBV14 to TRBJ1-1; perhaps TRBD1 as D (6 bases). CDR1 and CDR2 from the germline V gene are SGHDN and FVKESK. V lost 2 bases to trimming and J lost 3 bases, with 10 bases between them. The CDR3 is 14 residues long. CDR3 sequence reads: CASSQTQGYTEAFF. CDR3 nucleotide sequence: TGTGCCAGCAGCCAAACCCAGGGGTACACTGAAGCTTTCTTT.

The gene calls are TRBV4-1 and TRBJ2-1; 11 bases align to TRBD2. V lost 3 bases to trimming and J lost 4 bases; unmatched junction nucleotides: 5. The CDR3 length is 16 residues. CDR1 is MGHRA and CDR2 is YSYEKL in the germline V gene. CDR3 in DNA: TGCGCCAGCAGCCAGCCTCTAGCGGGGGGATACAATGAGCAGTTCTTC. This codes for CASSQPLAGGYNEQFF.

In DNA form, the CDR3 reads TGCGCCAGCAGCCCCATCGGGTTACGGAATGAAAAACTGTTTTTT. Its protein is CASSPIGLRNEKLFF. The chain employs TRBV4-1 and TRBJ1-4, with D hard to call. This CDR3 is 15 amino acids long. Germline-derived CDR1 and CDR2 are MGHRA and YSYEKL. V was pared by 4 bases and J by 5 bases, with 14 bases between.